This TCR beta chain appears in the sequencing data of a study of read filtering for tumor transcriptome and immune sequencing. Study background: By R-ISS, stages I, II and III held 8, 16 and 7 patients.

Study observations and caveats: Without single-read clonotypes, shared clonotype proportions correlated more between IR-seq and RNA-seq. RNA-seq captured clonotypes less deeply and reliably than IR-seq.

This clonotype has ten or more counts. The antigen is not known. Molecular barcoded adaptors covering alpha/delta and beta/gamma chains were used on approximately 400 ng RNA. TCRdb processed the reads anew with MiXCR; each CDR3 protein has one entry. Of 35,000 to 50,000 distinct CDR3 sequences listed, about a fifth are singletons. Sequencing input: a population of CD138-negative cells sorted from bone marrow. The TCR was taken from a donor at least 40 years old with multiple myeloma.

In DNA form, the CDR3 reads TGTGCCAGTAGTATACTGCATCCTAACTATGGCTACACCTTC. Translated, it gives CASSILHPNYGYTF. This chain uses TRBV19 with TRBJ1-2, with D uncertain. The CDR3 is 14 amino acids. From germline, CDR1 is LNHDA and CDR2 SQIVND (reference sequence). The V and J ends lost 2 bases and 0 bases respectively, with 7 bases between them.